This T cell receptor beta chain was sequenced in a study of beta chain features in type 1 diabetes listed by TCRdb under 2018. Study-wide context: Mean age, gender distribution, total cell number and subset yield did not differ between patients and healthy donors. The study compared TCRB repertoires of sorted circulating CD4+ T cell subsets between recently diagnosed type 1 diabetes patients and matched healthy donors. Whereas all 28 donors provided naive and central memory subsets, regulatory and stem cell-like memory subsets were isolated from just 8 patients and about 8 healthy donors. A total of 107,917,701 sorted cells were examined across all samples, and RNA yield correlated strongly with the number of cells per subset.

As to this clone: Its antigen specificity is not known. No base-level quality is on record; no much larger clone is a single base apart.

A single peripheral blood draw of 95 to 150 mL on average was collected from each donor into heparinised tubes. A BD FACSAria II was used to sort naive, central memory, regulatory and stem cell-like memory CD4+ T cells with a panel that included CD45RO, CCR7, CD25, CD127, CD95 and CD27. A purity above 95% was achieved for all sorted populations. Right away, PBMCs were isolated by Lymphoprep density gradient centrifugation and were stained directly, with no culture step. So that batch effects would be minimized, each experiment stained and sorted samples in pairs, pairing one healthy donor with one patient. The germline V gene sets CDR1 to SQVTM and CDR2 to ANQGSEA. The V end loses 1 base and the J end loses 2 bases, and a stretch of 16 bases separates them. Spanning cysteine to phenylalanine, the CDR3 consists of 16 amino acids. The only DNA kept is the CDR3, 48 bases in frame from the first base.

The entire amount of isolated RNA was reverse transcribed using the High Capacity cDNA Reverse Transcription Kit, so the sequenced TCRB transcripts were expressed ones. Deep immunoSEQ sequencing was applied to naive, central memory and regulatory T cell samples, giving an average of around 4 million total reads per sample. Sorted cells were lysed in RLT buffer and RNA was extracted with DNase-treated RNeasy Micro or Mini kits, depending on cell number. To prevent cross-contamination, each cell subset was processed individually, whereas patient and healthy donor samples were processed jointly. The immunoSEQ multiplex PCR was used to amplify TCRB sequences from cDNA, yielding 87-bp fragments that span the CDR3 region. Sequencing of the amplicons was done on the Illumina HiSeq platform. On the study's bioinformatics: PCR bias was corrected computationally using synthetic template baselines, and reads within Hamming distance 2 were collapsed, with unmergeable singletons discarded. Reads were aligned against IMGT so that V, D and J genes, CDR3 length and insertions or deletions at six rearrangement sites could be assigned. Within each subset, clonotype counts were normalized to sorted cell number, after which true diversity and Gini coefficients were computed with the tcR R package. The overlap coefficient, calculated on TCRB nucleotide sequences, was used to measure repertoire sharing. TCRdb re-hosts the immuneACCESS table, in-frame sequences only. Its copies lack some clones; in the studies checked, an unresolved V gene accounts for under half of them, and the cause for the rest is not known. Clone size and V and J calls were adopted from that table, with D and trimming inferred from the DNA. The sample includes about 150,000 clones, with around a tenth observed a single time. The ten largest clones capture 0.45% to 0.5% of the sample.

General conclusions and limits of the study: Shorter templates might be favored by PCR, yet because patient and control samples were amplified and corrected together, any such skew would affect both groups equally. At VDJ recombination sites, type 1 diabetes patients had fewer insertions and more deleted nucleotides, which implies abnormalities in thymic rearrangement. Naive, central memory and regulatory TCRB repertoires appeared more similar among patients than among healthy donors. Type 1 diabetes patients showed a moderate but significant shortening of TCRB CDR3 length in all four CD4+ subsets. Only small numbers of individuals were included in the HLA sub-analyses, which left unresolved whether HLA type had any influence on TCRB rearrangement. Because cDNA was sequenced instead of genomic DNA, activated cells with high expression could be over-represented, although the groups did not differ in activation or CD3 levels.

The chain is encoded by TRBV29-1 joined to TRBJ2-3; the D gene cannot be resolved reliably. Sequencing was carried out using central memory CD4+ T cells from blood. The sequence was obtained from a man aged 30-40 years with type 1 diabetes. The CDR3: CSVEGSAEGNTDTQYF. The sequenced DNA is TGCAGCGTTGAAGGGAGTGCGGAAGGCAACACAGATACGCAGTATTTT.